Shown below are 30 T cell receptor beta chains from a single sample sequenced in a study of T cell changes during pregnancy in multiple sclerosis. Some clones are missing from TCRdb's copy, which holds only in-frame ones; the method was immunoSEQ multiplex PCR. The sample has 85,000 to 100,000 clones; 80% to 95% are singletons. The source was peripheral blood, collected in the first trimester of pregnancy. The receptors derive from a female donor with multiple sclerosis, enrolled in a pregnancy study.

In this sample, this clone turned up a few times. The rearrangement links TRBV7-9 to TRBJ1-2; D unresolved. Deletions cut 2 bases from V and 8 bases from J, with 27 bases between. The CDR3 is made up of 18 amino acids. Germline assignment: CDR1 SEHNR and CDR2 FQNEAQ (reference sequence). The CDR3 DNA reads TGTGCCAGCAGCTTAAATTCATGGACGCTCCAAAACTCGGGGGGCTACACCTTC. Its protein is CASSLNSWTLQNSGGYTF.

The V call is TRBV6-1, the J call TRBJ1-3; TRBD1 might be the D (5 bases). Germline loops: CDR1 MNHNS, CDR2 SASEGT. V was pared by 6 bases and J by 2 bases, with 11 bases between. This CDR3 is built from 14 residues. In DNA form, the CDR3 reads TGTGCCAGCAGCGGCGGGACGGCTGGAAACACCATATATTTT. Its translation: CASSGGTAGNTIYF.

This clone has a single count. The chain combines TRBV28 with TRBJ2-3, with a possible D match to TRBD2 (5 bases). The CDR3 has 14 residues. Trimming pared 4 bases from V and 2 bases from J, leaving 10 bases between. Germline values: CDR1 MDHEN, CDR2 SYDVKM. DNA of the CDR3: TGTGCCAGCAGTTATACGGGAACCACAGATACGCAGTATTTT. Its translation is CASSYTGTTDTQYF.

This sequence joins TRBV5-4 and TRBJ2-7, with TRBD2 matching over 10 bases. The ends lost 4 bases at V and 6 bases at J; junction bases unmatched: 7. CDR1 and CDR2 from the germline V gene are SGHNT and YYREEE (reference sequence). The CDR3 consists of 14 residues. The CDR3 DNA is TGTGCCAGCAGCCAAAGCGGGAGGGCCGCCGAGCAGTACTTC. This translates into CASSQSGRAAEQYF.

The CDR3 DNA is TGCGCCAGCAGCTTGGAGGTGGAGCCCCAGAGCTCTGGAAACACCATATATTTT. This encodes CASSLEVEPQSSGNTIYF. The V and J genes are TRBV5-1 and TRBJ1-3; the D is unclear. The CDR3 contains 18 residues. Germline CDR1 reads SGHRS; CDR2 reads YFSETQ. Trimming pared 0 bases from V and 0 bases from J, leaving 16 bases between.

This clone was counted a single time. The rearrangement joins TRBV19 to TRBJ2-1; 9 nucleotides match TRBD2. CDR1 is LNHDA and CDR2 is SQIVND in the germline V gene (reference sequence). V trimming: 9 bases; J trimming: 7 bases; junction bases outside the gene matches: 10. This CDR3 is built from 14 residues. CDR3 in amino acids: CARALAGGWNEQFF. The CDR3 coding sequence is TGTGCCAGGGCATTGGCGGGAGGGTGGAATGAGCAGTTCTTC. Variable domain in full (rest from reference TRBV19 and TRBJ2-1): DGGITQSPKYLFRKEGQNVTLSCEQNLNHDAMYWYRQDPGQGLRLIYYSQIVNDFQKGDIAEGYSVSREKKESFPLTVTSAQKNPTAFYLCARALAGGWNEQFFGPGTRLTVL.

The genes are TRBV30 and TRBJ1-2; 8 bases match TRBD1. In germline, CDR1 is GTSNPN, CDR2 SVGIG (reference sequence). This CDR3 is built from 13 residues. Trimming cost V 4 bases and J 4 bases; bases outside gene matches: 5. The CDR3 loop is CAWTRGLSYGYTF. CDR3 DNA sequence: TGTGCCTGGACCAGGGGGCTGAGCTATGGCTACACCTTC.

CDR3 bases: TGTGCCAGCAGCCCACGACTAGCGGATGGGGTAGAGACCCAGTACTTC. This gives the protein CASSPRLADGVETQYF. The J gene is TRBJ2-5, the V gene TRBV5-6, with 9 positions matching TRBD2. The CDR3 consists of 16 residues. In germline, CDR1 is SGHDT, CDR2 YYEEEE. V lost 4 bases, J lost 4 bases, and 11 bases stayed unmatched.

The chain links TRBV5-4 to TRBJ1-2; 9 bases are a match to TRBD1. The CDR3 has 16 amino acids. Germline assignment: CDR1 SGHNT and CDR2 YYREEE (reference sequence). The junction had 7 bases not matched to a gene; V was cut back by 0 bases and J by 4 bases. The CDR3 DNA reads as TGTGCCAGCAGCTTGGGGGACAGGGATCGAGGCTATGGCTACACCTTC. This encodes CASSLGDRDRGYGYTF.

The gene calls are TRBV5-1 and TRBJ2-2, with D possibly matching TRBD1 (6 bases). V was pared by 3 bases and J by 3 bases, with 18 bases between. The germline V gene has CDR1 SGHRS and CDR2 YFSETQ. This CDR3 has 17 amino acids. CDR3 bases: TGCGCCAGCAGCTCAATACCGGGACAATGGGACACCGGGGAGCTGTTTTTT. Translation: CASSSIPGQWDTGELFF.

CDR3 in DNA: TGCAGTGTTCGGAGCCTCAATGAGCAGTTCTTC. Residues: CSVRSLNEQFF. J is TRBJ2-1 and V is TRBV20-1; D is uncertain. Trimming took off 7 bases at V and 6 bases at J, with 10 bases between the two ends. Germline V lookup: CDR1 DFQATT, CDR2 SNEGSKA (reference sequence). The CDR3 length is 11 residues.

The rearrangement uses TRBV4-2 and TRBJ2-2; possible D gene TRBD2, 5 bases. The V gene's germline CDR1 is LGHNA and CDR2 YNFKEQ. Trimming shortened V by 0 bases and J by 6 bases, and 8 bases separated the two germline ends. The CDR3 sequence is 14 residues long. CDR3 protein: CASSQDKRAGELFF. The CDR3 DNA follows: TGTGCCAGCAGCCAAGATAAGAGGGCCGGGGAGCTGTTTTTT.

The chain has TRBV2 and TRBJ2-1; 8 bases agree with TRBD2. Looked up from germline, CDR1 is SNHLY and CDR2 is FYNNEI. V was pared by 7 bases and J by 0 bases, with 2 bases of the junction left unmatched. The CDR3 length is 14 residues. CDR3 sequence reads: CASNSGSSYNEQFF. The CDR3 bases are TGTGCCAGCAACAGCGGGAGCTCCTACAATGAGCAGTTCTTC.

V gene TRBV11-1 combines with J gene TRBJ2-7, with 7 bases aligning to TRBD1. This CDR3 region has 13 residues. The V segment lost 5 bases and the J segment 2 bases; nucleotides outside the gene matches: 3. Germline CDR1 is SGHAT and CDR2 is FQDESV (reference sequence). CDR3 coding DNA: TGTGCCAGCAGCATCGGGACAGCCTACGAGCAGTACTTC. It encodes CASSIGTAYEQYF.

The chain recombines TRBV28 with TRBJ1-1; 7 positions match TRBD1. The CDR3 totals 14 residues. Per germline, CDR1 MDHEN and CDR2 SYDVKM. Trimming took 6 bases from V and 5 from J; bases not matched to a gene: 9. The CDR3: CASSPTGVRTEAFF. The CDR3 DNA sequence: TGTGCCAGCAGCCCCACAGGGGTACGAACTGAAGCTTTCTTT. Looking up the rest from reference TRBV28 and TRBJ1-1 gives the full variable domain: DVKVTQSSRYLVKRTGEKVFLECVQDMDHENMFWYRQDPGLGLRLIYFSYDVKMKEKGDIPEGYSVSREKKERFSLILESASTNQTSMYLCASSPTGVRTEAFFGQGTRLTVV.

The CDR3 loop is CASSQTGNSNQPQHF. The CDR3 bases are TGCGCCAGCAGCCAAACAGGTAATAGCAATCAGCCCCAGCATTTT. V and J are TRBV4-1 and TRBJ1-5, with a tentative D call TRBD1 (5 bases). Trimming left V 2 bases short and J 0 bases short, with 8 bases between. Germline V CDR1 and CDR2: MGHRA, YSYEKL. This CDR3 region has 15 residues.

V is TRBV30 and J is TRBJ1-6; TRBD1 is a possible D gene (5 bases). Germline CDR1 is GTSNPN and CDR2 is SVGIG (reference sequence). The CDR3 runs 12 residues. V dropped 2 bases and J dropped 15 bases, with 14 bases sitting between them. CDR3 nucleotide sequence: TGTGCCTGGAGTTTGGGGCTTTCGAGCCTCCACTTT. Residues: CAWSLGLSSLHF. The whole variable domain, remainder taken from reference TRBV30 and TRBJ1-6, is SQTIHQWPATLVQPVGSPLSLECTVEGTSNPNLYWYRQAAGRGLQLLFYSVGIGQISSEVPQNLSASRPQDRQFILSSKKLLLSDSGFYLCAWSLGLSSLHFGNGTRLTVT.

The chain has TRBV9 and TRBJ2-3, with 12 bases lining up with TRBD2. V trimming: 0 bases; J trimming: 0 bases; junction bases outside the gene matches: 2. CDR1 is SGDLS, CDR2 YYNGEE, per germline. The CDR3 runs to 17 residues. The CDR3 coding sequence is TGTGCCAGCAGCGTAGAGGGACTAGCGGGTAGCACAGATACGCAGTATTTT. Protein product: CASSVEGLAGSTDTQYF.

The chain links TRBV19 to TRBJ2-7, with 14 positions matching TRBD2. The CDR3 covers 15 residues. The V segment lost 6 bases and the J segment 6 bases; nucleotides outside the gene matches: 7. Germline V gene sequence: CDR1 LNHDA, CDR2 SQIVND (reference sequence). The CDR3 here is CASSPRTSGRTEQYF. In DNA, the CDR3 is TGTGCCAGTAGCCCCCGGACTAGCGGGAGGACCGAGCAGTACTTC.

The V and J genes are TRBV7-2 and TRBJ2-3, with TRBD2 as a possible D gene (5 bases). This CDR3 spans 15 amino acids. Trimming took 4 bases from V and 1 from J, leaving 12 bases between them. Germline V gene lookup returns CDR1 SGHTA and CDR2 FQGNSA. The CDR3 DNA reads TGTGCCAGCAGCTCACTAGGTCGGGGCACAGATACGCAGTATTTT. It yields the protein CASSSLGRGTDTQYF.

The rearrangement joins TRBV9 to TRBJ1-1, with 10 bases matching TRBD1. The CDR3 runs 17 residues. The V gene end was trimmed by 0 bases and the J gene end by 0 bases; junction bases not matched to a gene: 5. CDR1 and CDR2 from the germline V gene are SGDLS and YYNGEE. The CDR3, as DNA: TGTGCCAGCAGCGTAGGGGGACAGGGGTTAGTGAACACTGAAGCTTTCTTT. It codes for CASSVGGQGLVNTEAFF.

J is TRBJ2-6 and V is TRBV5-4; 9 bases are a match to TRBD1. The CDR3 totals 18 residues. In germline, CDR1 is SGHNT, CDR2 YYREEE (reference sequence). With V trimmed by 4 bases and J by 0 bases, 8 bases remained unmatched. This chain's CDR3 is CASSPGQGSVSGANVLTF. The DNA of the CDR3 is TGTGCCAGCAGCCCGGGACAGGGATCTGTCTCTGGGGCCAACGTCCTGACTTTC.

This chain joins TRBV6-1 and TRBJ2-3; D is perhaps TRBD2 (7 bases). The germline V gene has CDR1 MNHNS and CDR2 SASEGT. V was cut by 5 bases and J by 10 bases, with 10 bases left in between. The CDR3 has 11 amino acids. DNA of the CDR3: TGTGCCAGCAGTAGGGGGGGTGCGCAGTATTTT. Its translation is CASSRGGAQYF.

This clone was recorded a few times. The rearrangement links TRBV27 to TRBJ1-1; D is ambiguous. From germline, CDR1 is MNHEY and CDR2 SMNVEV (reference sequence). The CDR3 totals 11 residues. V shed 10 bases and J shed 4 bases, with 10 bases lying between them. CDR3 in DNA: TGTGCCACCCTCCGAGGCACTGAAGCTTTCTTT. Protein product: CATLRGTEAFF.

The gene calls are TRBV13 and TRBJ2-3; 7 bases fit TRBD2. Per the germline V gene, CDR1 is PRHDT and CDR2 is FYEKMQ (reference sequence). Unmatched junction bases numbered 8, after V lost 5 bases and J lost 3 bases. The CDR3 runs to 15 residues. The chain's CDR3 is CASSLLGGPTDTQYF. DNA for the CDR3: TGTGCCAGCAGCCTCCTGGGAGGGCCAACAGATACGCAGTATTTT.

CDR3 in amino acids: CASSTLTGTSGSMSYEQYF. The DNA for the CDR3 is TGTGCCAGCAGCACCCTCACCGGGACTAGCGGGAGTATGTCCTACGAGCAGTACTTC. J is TRBJ2-7 and V is TRBV27, with 14 bases identical to TRBD2. CDR3 size: 19 residues. V lost 6 bases to trimming and J lost 1 base; unmatched junction nucleotides: 14. Germline V gene sequence: CDR1 MNHEY, CDR2 SMNVEV (reference sequence).

This chain connects TRBV28 to TRBJ2-7; D is uncertain. The CDR3 sequence is 13 residues long. Per the germline V gene, CDR1 is MDHEN and CDR2 is SYDVKM. Trimming took off 6 bases at V and 4 bases at J, with 13 bases between the two ends. As DNA, the CDR3 is TGTGCCAGCAGGTCGCAATCTATTTACGAGCAGTACTTC. This sequence encodes CASRSQSIYEQYF.

The chain is built from TRBV2 and TRBJ2-2; possible D gene TRBD1, 6 bases. Germline V gene lookup returns CDR1 SNHLY and CDR2 FYNNEI. With 9 bases removed from V and 2 bases from J, the gap between germline ends came to 13 bases. The CDR3 has 14 residues. CDR3 in DNA: TGTGCCAGAGGGACACTCCTTAACACCGGGGAGCTGTTTTTT. Translation gives CARGTLLNTGELFF.

This sequence joins TRBV28 and TRBJ1-1; tentatively, D is TRBD1 (5 bases). The length of the CDR3 is 14 residues. V lost 1 base and J lost 7, with 13 bases in between. CDR1 and CDR2 from the germline V gene are MDHEN and SYDVKM. Here the CDR3 DNA reads TGTGCCAGCAGTTTATCCTCCCCCCAGGGTGAAGCTTTCTTT. As protein: CASSLSSPQGEAFF.

The chain combines TRBV28 with TRBJ1-5, with TRBD1 identical over 8 bases. In germline, CDR1 is MDHEN, CDR2 SYDVKM. J was trimmed by 4 bases and V by 4 bases; bases with no gene match: 6. This CDR3 has 15 residues. CDR3 DNA sequence: TGTGCCAGCAGTTCCCGGACAGGGACGAATCAGCCCCAGCATTTT. It encodes CASSSRTGTNQPQHF.